This T cell receptor beta chain was profiled in a study of T cell repertoires in cytomegalovirus infection (dated by TCRdb to between 2017 and 2020). With regard to the full study: Donor HLA type was relevant to the analysis, because carriage of CMV infection together with the matching HLA type was indicated by public TCR beta signatures.

A word on this clonotype: What this receptor recognizes is not known. Base quality data are lacking; no much larger clone is found one base away.

Findings and caveats that apply to the study as a whole: Carriers of CMV infection plus the relevant HLA type were discriminated by the cumulative frequency of public TCR beta family members in the study cohort and in an independent roughly 340-donor cohort. In the ex vivo response, HLA-C-restricted CMV-specific TCR beta clonotypes were dominant, and in two of eight donors the single most frequent clonotype came from this HLA-C-restricted group.

The sequencer was an Illumina HiSeq 1500. TCRdb's own reprocessing of the public reads used fastp at Q25 and MiXCR and kept productive beta chains. Each record represents a unique CDR3 protein, reported with the most common genes and DNA among its rows. Recorded for this sample are around 440,000 distinct CDR3 sequences; 11% of them occurred a single time. The ten largest clones take up roughly 10% of the sample. V and J lose 7 bases and 9 bases, and a span of 13 bases separates them. The CDR3, cysteine through phenylalanine, is 12 amino acids long. The read is trimmed to its CDR3 DNA, 36 bases read in frame from base 1. The germline V gene provides CDR1 SNHLY and CDR2 FYNNEI.

The receptor was derived from a human donor in good health (CMV status not recorded). Some clones in this sample may be carry-over from other donors' samples. In this chain, TRBV2 is recombined with TRBJ2-1; the D segment cannot be called with confidence. Material for sequencing was PBMCs. The CDR3 loop reads CASTTLVPEQFF. The DNA sequence is TGTGCCAGCACTACCCTAGTACCTGAGCAGTTCTTC.